One sample yielded the 31 T cell receptor beta chains listed below, sequenced in a study of shared clonotypes between healthy human individuals. In the naive CD8 group, cells lacked CD45RO and were positively selected for CCR7, so terminally differentiated effector memory CD45RA+ cells were left out. Profiled with immunoSEQ multiplex PCR; TCRdb holds only in-frame clones, not every one. The sample has 2 million or so clones; approximately 94% are singletons. Sequencing was performed on naive CD8+ T cells sorted from blood. The receptors were gathered from a young man in good health.

The J gene is TRBJ1-2, the V gene TRBV6-1; D remains ambiguous. The CDR3 covers 14 residues. V dropped 1 base and J dropped 4 bases, with 10 bases sitting between them. The germline V gene encodes CDR1 MNHNS and CDR2 SASEGT. CDR3 sequence: CASSEGPYGYGYTF. The CDR3 DNA reads as TGTGCCAGCAGTGAAGGTCCCTACGGCTATGGCTACACCTTC.

The rearrangement joins TRBV4-1 to TRBJ2-7; D not certain. The V and J ends lost 3 bases and 2 bases respectively, with 14 bases between them. CDR1 and CDR2 (germline): MGHRA, YSYEKL. The CDR3 is 15 amino acids. CDR3 coding DNA: TGCGCCAGCAGCCACCGCGAGGACGGTCCCTACGAGCAGTACTTC. Translating gives CASSHREDGPYEQYF.

The chain employs TRBV27 and TRBJ2-2, with TRBD2 matching 11 bases. V lost 5 bases and J lost 8; bases outside the gene matches: 7. CDR3 length: 15 amino acids. The germline V gene has CDR1 MNHEY and CDR2 SMNVEV (reference sequence). The CDR3 DNA follows: TGTGCCAGCAGTCGACTAGCGGGAAAACCGGGGGAGCTGTTTTTT. Amino acids: CASSRLAGKPGELFF.

The V call is TRBV2, the J call TRBJ1-2; 8 bases map to TRBD1. CDR1 is SNHLY and CDR2 is FYNNEI in the germline V gene. V shed 2 bases, J shed 3 bases, and the junction held 2 bases outside the gene matches. The length of the CDR3 is 14 residues. The CDR3 protein is CASSEIQGDYGYTF. The CDR3 nucleotides read TGTGCCAGCAGTGAAATACAGGGGGACTATGGCTACACCTTC.

This clone has just a few counts. V gene TRBV30 combines with J gene TRBJ1-3; D is unclear. V gave up 2 bases and J gave up 0 bases, with 8 bases separating them. CDR3 size: 14 residues. In germline, CDR1 is GTSNPN, CDR2 SVGIG (reference sequence). DNA for the CDR3: TGTGCCTGGAGTCCGGCAGCCTCTGGAAACACCATATATTTT. Encoded protein: CAWSPAASGNTIYF.

The J gene is TRBJ2-7, the V gene TRBV4-3; 7 nucleotides line up with TRBD2. The CDR3 extends over 15 amino acids. V shed 0 bases, J shed 4 bases, and the junction held 6 bases outside the gene matches. Germline values: CDR1 LGHNA, CDR2 YSLEER. The CDR3 DNA is TGCGCCAGCAGCCAAGATAAGGGGACTATTTACGAGCAGTACTTC. Its protein product is CASSQDKGTIYEQYF.

The genes are TRBV27 and TRBJ2-3; 7 nucleotides align to TRBD1. J gave up 2 bases and V 4 bases, and 9 bases lay outside the gene matches. Germline CDR1 is MNHEY and CDR2 is SMNVEV (reference sequence). The CDR3 totals 16 residues. The CDR3 DNA follows: TGTGCCAGCAGTTCTCGAAGGGACAGTTTCACAGATACGCAGTATTTT. Translation: CASSSRRDSFTDTQYF.

CDR3 amino acids: CASSQAGGAEDTQYF. The CDR3 region has the DNA TGTGCCAGCAGCCAAGCCGGGGGGGCGGAGGATACGCAGTATTTT. This sequence joins TRBV4-2 and TRBJ2-3; 8 bases are a match to TRBD2. This CDR3 has 15 amino acids. The V gene end was trimmed by 1 base and the J gene end by 6 bases; junction bases not matched to a gene: 6. Germline V gene data show CDR1 as LGHNA and CDR2 as YNFKEQ.

V and J are TRBV5-1 and TRBJ2-7; no definite D call. Deletions cut 0 bases from V and 2 bases from J, with 12 bases between. The CDR3 is 15 amino acids. Germline V gene data show CDR1 as SGHRS and CDR2 as YFSETQ. CDR3 protein: CASSLGFGFTYEQYF. The DNA of the CDR3 is TGCGCCAGCAGCTTGGGATTTGGGTTTACCTACGAGCAGTACTTC.

V usage is TRBV15 and J usage is TRBJ2-7, with D perhaps assigned TRBD1 or TRBD2 (6 bases each). The V gene lost 5 bases and the J gene lost 4 bases, with 9 bases spanning the gap. Germline CDR1 reads LNHNV; CDR2 reads YYDKDF (reference sequence). This CDR3 spans 12 amino acids. DNA of the CDR3: TGTGCCACCAGCGGAGGGGGGTACGAGCAGTACTTC. Amino acid sequence: CATSGGGYEQYF.

The V gene is TRBV7-8, the J gene TRBJ2-5, with 9 bases that match TRBD2. The CDR3 covers 17 residues. Per the germline V gene, CDR1 is SGHVS and CDR2 is FQNEAQ. Unmatched junction bases numbered 5, after V lost 0 bases and J lost 0 bases. The CDR3 loop is CASSLARWTSDQETQYF. For the CDR3, the DNA is TGTGCCAGCAGCTTAGCTCGCTGGACTAGCGACCAAGAGACCCAGTACTTC. The full variable domain, its missing parts supplied by reference TRBV7-8 and TRBJ2-5, is GAGVSQSPRYKVAKRGQDVALRCDPISGHVSLFWYQQALGQGPEFLTYFQNEAQLDKSGLPSDRFFAERPEGSVSTLKIQRTQQEDSAVYLCASSLARWTSDQETQYFGPGTRLLVL.

Points on this clone: The same CDR3 can be traced to other DNA sequences in this sample. V usage is TRBV12-5 and J usage is TRBJ1-2; D remains unclear. Looked up from germline, CDR1 is LGHNT and CDR2 is FRNRAP. The CDR3 has 13 residues. V was pared by 3 bases and J by 2 bases, with 7 bases between. CDR3 nucleotides: TGTGCTAGTGGTTTTGAGGTCAACTATGGCTACACCTTC. It is translated as CASGFEVNYGYTF.

Comments on this clone: The same CDR3 also results from other DNA sequences found in this sample. The rearrangement uses TRBV7-9 and TRBJ2-3; 8 nucleotides match TRBD1. In germline, CDR1 is SEHNR, CDR2 FQNEAQ (reference sequence). J gave up 1 base and V 4 bases, and 4 bases lay outside the gene matches. The CDR3 sequence is 15 residues long. The CDR3: CASSSGQGGTDTQYF. The CDR3 coding sequence is TGTGCCAGCAGCTCCGGACAGGGAGGCACAGATACGCAGTATTTT. Full variable domain (rest looked up from reference TRBV7-9 and TRBJ2-3): DTGVSQNPRHKITKRGQNVTFRCDPISEHNRLYWYRQTLGQGPEFLTYFQNEAQLEKSRLLSDRFSAERPKGSFSTLEIQRTEQGDSAMYLCASSSGQGGTDTQYFGPGTRLTVL.

Remarks on this clone: Other DNA sequences in this specimen translate into the identical CDR3. This chain joins TRBV5-1 and TRBJ2-3; TRBD2 matches 11 bases. This CDR3 region has 16 residues. V lost 0 bases, J lost 2 bases, and 2 bases stayed unmatched. CDR1 is SGHRS and CDR2 is YFSETQ in the germline V gene. CDR3 sequence: CASSLGLAGNTDTQYF. CDR3 in DNA: TGCGCCAGCAGCTTGGGACTAGCGGGGAACACAGATACGCAGTATTTT. Full variable domain (remainder filled in from reference TRBV5-1 and TRBJ2-3): KAGVTQTPRYLIKTRGQQVTLSCSPISGHRSVSWYQQTPGQGLQFLFEYFSETQRNKGNFPGRFSGRQFSNSRSEMNVSTLELGDSALYLCASSLGLAGNTDTQYFGPGTRLTVL.

Of note for this clone: Within the sample, other DNA sequences also encode this same CDR3. The J gene is TRBJ2-1, the V gene TRBV7-9; D is unresolved. Germline CDR1 SEHNR, CDR2 FQNEAQ (reference sequence). There are 11 residues in the CDR3. V lost 7 bases and J 0 bases, leaving 1 base between the germline ends. CDR3 nucleotide sequence: TGTGCCAGCAACTCCTACAATGAGCAGTTCTTC. Translated, it gives CASNSYNEQFF.

About this clone itself: This CDR3 is also generated by other DNA sequences in the sample. The chain employs TRBV5-5 and TRBJ1-1, with no clear D. CDR3 size: 13 residues. Germline V lookup: CDR1 SGHKS, CDR2 YYEKEE (reference sequence). The V and J ends lost 2 bases and 5 bases respectively, with 10 bases between them. The CDR3 region is CASSLGVGTEAFF. The CDR3 DNA is TGTGCCAGCAGCTTAGGAGTGGGAACTGAAGCTTTCTTT.

The V call is TRBV5-4, the J call TRBJ1-1; D gene unclear. The CDR3 loop spans 12 amino acids. The germline V gene has CDR1 SGHNT and CDR2 YYREEE (reference sequence). With 9 bases removed from V and 6 bases from J, the gap between germline ends came to 15 bases. CDR3: CAITREDAEAFF. CDR3 DNA: TGTGCCATCACCCGAGAAGACGCTGAAGCTTTCTTT.

The V call is TRBV7-8, the J call TRBJ2-7; the match to TRBD1 covers 12 bases. This CDR3 spans 15 amino acids. The V gene end was trimmed by 3 bases and the J gene end by 7 bases; junction bases not matched to a gene: 7. The germline V gene has CDR1 SGHVS and CDR2 FQNEAQ. This CDR3 is CASSFAGQGAKEQYF. The CDR3 coding sequence is TGTGCCAGCAGCTTCGCGGGACAGGGGGCTAAAGAGCAGTACTTC. The entire variable domain, with the rest obtained from reference TRBV7-8 and TRBJ2-7, is as follows: GAGVSQSPRYKVAKRGQDVALRCDPISGHVSLFWYQQALGQGPEFLTYFQNEAQLDKSGLPSDRFFAERPEGSVSTLKIQRTQQEDSAVYLCASSFAGQGAKEQYFGPGTRLTVT.

Worth noting for this clone: In the same sample, other DNA sequences code for this CDR3. The chain links TRBV19 to TRBJ2-3, with 11 positions matching TRBD2. Germline assignment: CDR1 LNHDA and CDR2 SQIVND (reference sequence). This CDR3 comprises 15 residues. The J segment lost 5 bases and the V segment lost 3 bases, leaving 4 bases of the junction unmatched. Here the CDR3 DNA reads TGTGCCAGTAGTATCACTAGCGGGGGAGGAGATACGCAGTATTTT. This encodes CASSITSGGGDTQYF. Full variable domain (missing parts from reference TRBV19 and TRBJ2-3): DGGITQSPKYLFRKEGQNVTLSCEQNLNHDAMYWYRQDPGQGLRLIYYSQIVNDFQKGDIAEGYSVSREKKESFPLTVTSAQKNPTAFYLCASSITSGGGDTQYFGPGTRLTVL.

The CDR3 spells CASSQLAGVTDTQYF. The CDR3 nucleotides read TGTGCCAGCAGCCAACTAGCGGGAGTTACAGATACGCAGTATTTT. V is TRBV6-5 and J is TRBJ2-3; 11 nucleotides align to TRBD2. The CDR3 contains 15 residues. J gave up 3 bases and V 6 bases, and 5 bases lay outside the gene matches. The V gene's germline CDR1 is MNHEY and CDR2 SVGAGI.

CDR3 sequence reads: CASSEVIPSSYEQYF. Here the CDR3 DNA reads TGCGCCAGCAGTGAAGTAATCCCTAGCTCCTACGAGCAGTACTTC. The J gene is TRBJ2-7, the V gene TRBV10-1; D not certain. Trimming left V 3 bases short and J 0 bases short, with 12 bases between. CDR1 is WNHNN, CDR2 SYGVQD, per germline (reference sequence). The CDR3 runs to 15 residues.

This chain links TRBV19 with TRBJ2-7; tentatively, D is TRBD1 (6 bases). Germline CDR1 reads LNHDA; CDR2 reads SQIVND (reference sequence). The length of the CDR3 is 13 residues. The V end was cut by 5 bases, the J end by 5 bases, with 13 bases between. In DNA, the CDR3 is TGTGCCAGTAGTGTTGGCAGGGGAAACGAGCAGTACTTC. Its protein is CASSVGRGNEQYF.

This chain connects TRBV12-1 to TRBJ2-7. TRBV12-1 is annotated as a pseudogene. The CDR3 is 15 residues long. In DNA, the CDR3 is TGTGCCAGCAGCTTTGCTTTGACCCTTCCGCAGGAGCAGTACTTC. Amino acid sequence: CASSFALTLPQEQYF.

The chain employs TRBV6-5 and TRBJ2-2; weak D call: TRBD1 (6 bases). V was trimmed by 2 bases and J by 5 bases, leaving 9 bases between them. Germline CDR1 is MNHEY and CDR2 is SVGAGI. The CDR3 sequence is 14 residues long. The CDR3 is CASSYKRGTGELFF. Here the CDR3 DNA reads TGTGCCAGCAGTTACAAGAGGGGGACCGGGGAGCTGTTTTTT.

The rearrangement uses TRBV7-9 and TRBJ2-7; 9 positions match TRBD1. Per the germline V gene, CDR1 is SEHNR and CDR2 is FQNEAQ (reference sequence). The CDR3 extends over 15 amino acids. The J segment lost 7 bases and the V segment lost 2 bases, leaving 9 bases of the junction unmatched. The CDR3 nucleotides are TGTGCCAGCAGCTTACCCGGACAGGGGCTGGGGGAGCAGTACTTC. Protein sequence: CASSLPGQGLGEQYF.

This chain uses TRBV7-9 with TRBJ2-5; perhaps TRBD2 as D (7 bases). The germline V and J ends were trimmed by 5 bases and 2 bases, with 15 bases remaining between them. CDR1 is SEHNR, CDR2 FQNEAQ, per germline (reference sequence). There are 15 residues in the CDR3. The CDR3 here is CASSGEGGLQETQYF. CDR3 DNA sequence: TGTGCCAGCAGCGGGGAGGGGGGACTTCAAGAGACCCAGTACTTC.

The chain combines TRBV13 with TRBJ1-4, with TRBD1 matching 7 bases. Germline-derived CDR1 and CDR2 are PRHDT and FYEKMQ (reference sequence). V was clipped by 2 bases and J by 8 bases; unmatched bases: 5. This CDR3 spans 14 amino acids. The CDR3 DNA reads as TGTGCCAGCAGCTTAAGGGGGCGTCGGGAAAAACTGTTTTTT. This sequence encodes CASSLRGRREKLFF.

The CDR3 sequence is CASSFRGGGYTF. The DNA for the CDR3 is TGTGCCAGCAGCTTCAGGGGAGGCGGCTACACCTTC. The rearrangement links TRBV5-4 to TRBJ1-2; tentative D call: TRBD1 (6 bases). V dropped 2 bases and J dropped 8 bases, with 10 bases sitting between them. Looked up from germline, CDR1 is SGHNT and CDR2 is YYREEE (reference sequence). CDR3 length equals 12 residues.

The CDR3 coding sequence is TGTGCCAGCAGTTCCCAGGGAAACGCAGATACGCAGTATTTT. Translated, it gives CASSSQGNADTQYF. The chain employs TRBV6-6 and TRBJ2-3; a weak D match, TRBD1 (5 bases). CDR3 length: 14 amino acids. In germline, CDR1 is MNHNY, CDR2 SVGAGI (reference sequence). Between the trimmed V and J ends, which lost 4 bases and 4 bases, there was a span of 12 bases.

This chain connects TRBV11-2 to TRBJ1-1; D is unresolved. There are 16 residues in the CDR3. The germline V gene encodes CDR1 SGHAT and CDR2 FQNNGV. Trimming removed 0 bases at V and 4 bases at J, with 15 bases between. For the CDR3, the DNA is TGTGCCAGCAGCTTAGATATGCGGGGTTGGGGCACTGAAGCTTTCTTT. It specifies CASSLDMRGWGTEAFF.

This clone appeared once. The chain recombines TRBV27 with TRBJ1-5; TRBD1 matches at 9 bases. CDR1 is MNHEY, CDR2 SMNVEV, per germline (reference sequence). CDR3 length: 15 amino acids. V lost 8 bases and J lost 4; bases outside the gene matches: 9. The DNA for the CDR3 is TGTGCCAGCGGACGGACAGGGGAAAAGAATCAGCCCCAGCATTTT. Its protein product is CASGRTGEKNQPQHF.